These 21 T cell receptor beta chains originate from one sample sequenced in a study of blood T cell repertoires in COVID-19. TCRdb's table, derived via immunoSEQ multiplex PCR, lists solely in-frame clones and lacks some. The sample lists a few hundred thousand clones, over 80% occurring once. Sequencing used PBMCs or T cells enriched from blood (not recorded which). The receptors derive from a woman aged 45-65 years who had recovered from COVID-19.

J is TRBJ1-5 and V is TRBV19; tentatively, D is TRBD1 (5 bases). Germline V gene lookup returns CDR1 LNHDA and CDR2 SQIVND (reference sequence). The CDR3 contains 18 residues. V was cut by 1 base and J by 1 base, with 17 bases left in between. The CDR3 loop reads CASSIAGGGTTSNQPQHF. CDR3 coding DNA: TGTGCCAGTAGTATAGCAGGCGGGGGTACGACCAGCAATCAGCCCCAGCATTTT.

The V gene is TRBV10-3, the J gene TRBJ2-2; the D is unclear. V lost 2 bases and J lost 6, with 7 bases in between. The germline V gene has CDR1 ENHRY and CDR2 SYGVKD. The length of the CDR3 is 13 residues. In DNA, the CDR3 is TGTGCCATCAGTGAGGGGCCCCCCGGGGAGCTGTTTTTT. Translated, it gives CAISEGPPGELFF.

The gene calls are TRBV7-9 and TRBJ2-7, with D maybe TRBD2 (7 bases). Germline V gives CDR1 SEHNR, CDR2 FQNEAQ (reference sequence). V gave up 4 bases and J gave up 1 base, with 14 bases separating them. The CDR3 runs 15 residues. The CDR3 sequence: CASSSVGGGSYEQYF. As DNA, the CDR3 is TGTGCCAGCAGCTCAGTAGGGGGGGGATCCTACGAGCAGTACTTC.

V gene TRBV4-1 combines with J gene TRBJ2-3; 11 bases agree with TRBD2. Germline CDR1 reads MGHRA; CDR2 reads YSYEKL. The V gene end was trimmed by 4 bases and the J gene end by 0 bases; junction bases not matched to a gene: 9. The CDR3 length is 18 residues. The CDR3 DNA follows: TGCGCCAGCAGCCTTTTGCAGACTAGCGGGACTAGCACAGATACGCAGTATTTT. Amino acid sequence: CASSLLQTSGTSTDTQYF.

This chain's CDR3 is CASSYGSGSLTGELFF. CDR3 nucleotides: TGTGCCAGCAGCTACGGTAGCGGGTCCCTTACCGGGGAGCTGTTTTTT. V gene TRBV7-2 combines with J gene TRBJ2-2; 7 positions agree with TRBD2. CDR3 length: 16 residues. The J segment lost 5 bases and the V segment lost 4 bases, leaving 10 bases of the junction unmatched. Germline loops: CDR1 SGHTA, CDR2 FQGNSA.

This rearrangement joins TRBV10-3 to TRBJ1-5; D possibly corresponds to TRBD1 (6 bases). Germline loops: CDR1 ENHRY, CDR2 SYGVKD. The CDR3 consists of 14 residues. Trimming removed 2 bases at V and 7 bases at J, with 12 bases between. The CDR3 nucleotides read TGTGCCATCAGTGAGCGGGGGGCGGACCAGCCCCAGCATTTT. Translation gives CAISERGADQPQHF.

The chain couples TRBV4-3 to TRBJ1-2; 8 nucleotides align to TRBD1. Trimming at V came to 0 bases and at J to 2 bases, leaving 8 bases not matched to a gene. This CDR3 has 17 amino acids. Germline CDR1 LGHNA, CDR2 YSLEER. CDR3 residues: CASSQDVDREGNYGYTF. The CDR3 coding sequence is TGCGCCAGCAGCCAAGATGTGGACAGGGAGGGAAACTATGGCTACACCTTC.

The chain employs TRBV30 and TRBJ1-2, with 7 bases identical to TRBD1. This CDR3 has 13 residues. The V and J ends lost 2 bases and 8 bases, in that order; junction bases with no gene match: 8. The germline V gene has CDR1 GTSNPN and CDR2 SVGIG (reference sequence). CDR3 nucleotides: TGTGCCTGGAGTCATAATCCGGGACAGGGCTACACCTTC. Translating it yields CAWSHNPGQGYTF.

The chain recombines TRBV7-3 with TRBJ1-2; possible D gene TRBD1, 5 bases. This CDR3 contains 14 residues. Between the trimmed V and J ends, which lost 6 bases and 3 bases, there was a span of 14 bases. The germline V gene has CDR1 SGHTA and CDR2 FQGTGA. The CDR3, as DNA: TGTGCCAGCAGTCCCAGGACACTTTACTATGGCTACACCTTC. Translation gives CASSPRTLYYGYTF.

The CDR3 here is CASRLLAGGLEQYF. The DNA for the CDR3 is TGTGCCAGCAGATTGCTAGCGGGGGGGCTCGAGCAGTACTTC. The rearrangement uses TRBV2 and TRBJ2-7, with 12 bases aligning to TRBD2. Germline assignment: CDR1 SNHLY and CDR2 FYNNEI. There are 14 residues in the CDR3. The V and J ends lost 6 bases and 6 bases, in that order; junction bases with no gene match: 6.

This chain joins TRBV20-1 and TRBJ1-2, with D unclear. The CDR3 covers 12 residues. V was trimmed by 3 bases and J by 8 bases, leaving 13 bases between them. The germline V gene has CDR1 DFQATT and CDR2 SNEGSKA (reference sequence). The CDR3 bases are TGCAGTGCTAGTGGGCAGGTTGGGGGCTACACCTTC. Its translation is CSASGQVGGYTF.

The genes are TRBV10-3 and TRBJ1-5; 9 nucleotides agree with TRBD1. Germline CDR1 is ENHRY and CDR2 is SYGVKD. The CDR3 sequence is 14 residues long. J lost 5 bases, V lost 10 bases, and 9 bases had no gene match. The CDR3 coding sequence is TGTGCCACCAGGACAGGGGCTGGGGATCAGCCCCAGCATTTT. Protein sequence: CATRTGAGDQPQHF.

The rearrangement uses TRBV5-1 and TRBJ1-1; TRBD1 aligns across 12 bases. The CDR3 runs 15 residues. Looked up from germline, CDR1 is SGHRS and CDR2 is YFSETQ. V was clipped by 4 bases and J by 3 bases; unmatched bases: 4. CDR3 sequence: CASSAGTGGYTEAFF. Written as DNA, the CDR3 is TGCGCCAGCAGCGCCGGGACAGGGGGCTACACTGAAGCTTTCTTT.

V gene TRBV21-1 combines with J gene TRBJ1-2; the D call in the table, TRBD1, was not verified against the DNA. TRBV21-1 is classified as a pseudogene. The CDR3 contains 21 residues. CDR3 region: CASSKGWSQGSIGVLVYGYTF. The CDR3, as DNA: TGTGCCAGCAGCAAAGGATGGAGTCAGGGTTCTATCGGCGTGTTGGTCTATGGCTACACCTTC.

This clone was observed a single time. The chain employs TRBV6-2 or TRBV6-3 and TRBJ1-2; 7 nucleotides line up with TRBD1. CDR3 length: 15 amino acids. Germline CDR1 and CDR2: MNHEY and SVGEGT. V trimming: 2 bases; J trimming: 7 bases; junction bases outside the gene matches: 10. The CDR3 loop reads CASSYRPTGLIGYTF. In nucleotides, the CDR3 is TGTGCCAGCAGTTACAGGCCGACAGGGTTGATTGGCTACACCTTC.

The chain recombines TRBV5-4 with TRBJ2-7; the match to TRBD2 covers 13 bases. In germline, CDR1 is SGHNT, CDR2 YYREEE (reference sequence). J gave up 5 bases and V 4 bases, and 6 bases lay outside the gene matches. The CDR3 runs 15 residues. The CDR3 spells CASSPQLAGGHEQYF. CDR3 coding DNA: TGTGCCAGCAGCCCACAACTAGCGGGAGGGCACGAGCAGTACTTC.

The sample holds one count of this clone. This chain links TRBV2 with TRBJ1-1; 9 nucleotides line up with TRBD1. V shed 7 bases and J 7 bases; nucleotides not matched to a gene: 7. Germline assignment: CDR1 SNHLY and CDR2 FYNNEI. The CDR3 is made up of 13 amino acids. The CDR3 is CASTDRGVGEAFF. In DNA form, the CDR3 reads TGTGCCAGCACCGACAGGGGGGTGGGTGAAGCTTTCTTT.

CDR3 sequence (DNA): TGTGCCAGCAGCCAAGTACAGGGCTTTACTAACTATGGCTACACCTTC. Its protein is CASSQVQGFTNYGYTF. The chain uses TRBV4-2 and TRBJ1-2; tentatively, D is TRBD1 (6 bases). CDR1 LGHNA and CDR2 YNFKEQ come from the germline V gene. V lost 1 base and J lost 0, with 12 bases in between. CDR3 length: 16 amino acids.

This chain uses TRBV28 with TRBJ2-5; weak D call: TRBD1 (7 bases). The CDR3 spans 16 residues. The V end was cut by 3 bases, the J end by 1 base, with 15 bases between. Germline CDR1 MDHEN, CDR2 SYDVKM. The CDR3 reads CASSFGGAGGQETQYF. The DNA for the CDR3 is TGTGCCAGCAGTTTCGGCGGGGCAGGGGGCCAAGAGACCCAGTACTTC.

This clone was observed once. CDR3 in amino acids: CATSDFWRGTAKGRFHVEAFF. The DNA of the CDR3 is TGTGCCACCAGTGATTTCTGGAGGGGAACGGCGAAGGGTAGATTTCATGTTGAAGCTTTCTTT. The rearrangement joins TRBV24-1 to TRBJ1-1, with D maybe TRBD1 (5 bases). The CDR3 runs to 21 residues. V was shortened by 1 base and J by 7 bases, with 33 bases between the two germline ends. Germline V gene data show CDR1 as KGHDR and CDR2 as SFDVKD.

The CDR3 loop reads CAWSPPQGSEQFF. For the CDR3, the DNA is TGTGCCTGGAGTCCACCACAGGGCAGTGAGCAGTTCTTC. The chain has TRBV30 and TRBJ2-1; maybe TRBD1 (6 bases). V was pared by 2 bases and J by 9 bases, with 14 bases between. Germline lookup yields CDR1 GTSNPN and CDR2 SVGIG (reference sequence). There are 13 residues in the CDR3.